The next 15 T cell receptor beta chains were all read from a single sample in a study of shared clonotypes between healthy human individuals. Only in-frame clones appear in the TCRdb table, and some are missing; sequencing was by immunoSEQ multiplex PCR. The data hold millions of clones, with more than 80% observed a single time. Sequencing used naive CD4+ T cells sorted from blood. As to subset: CD45RA+ positively selected. The receptors stem from a man aged 18 to 35 in good health.

The V and J genes are TRBV7-3 and TRBJ2-3; D may be TRBD1 (5 bases). Trimming took 5 bases from V and 4 from J, leaving 10 bases between them. The germline V gene has CDR1 SGHTA and CDR2 FQGTGA. This CDR3 contains 13 residues. The CDR3 is CASSRQFADTQYF. DNA of the CDR3: TGTGCCAGCAGCCGACAGTTCGCAGATACGCAGTATTTT.

The chain links TRBV28 to TRBJ1-3; the D gene is possibly TRBD1 (6 bases). CDR1 and CDR2 (germline): MDHEN, SYDVKM. Trimming stripped 6 bases from V and 4 bases from J, with 13 bases between. The CDR3 loop spans 14 amino acids. The CDR3 protein is CASRGGNLGNTIYF. CDR3 sequence (DNA): TGTGCCAGCAGAGGGGGGAATTTGGGAAACACCATATATTTT.

This chain uses TRBV10-3 with TRBJ2-1, with D perhaps given as TRBD1 or TRBD2 (5 bases each). The CDR3 runs to 13 residues. Germline V gene data show CDR1 as ENHRY and CDR2 as SYGVKD. The ends were cut back, 7 bases at V and 8 bases at J, with 15 bases in the middle. The CDR3, as DNA: TGTGCCATCAACGAAGGTCGGGGCGATGAGCAGTTCTTC. It encodes CAINEGRGDEQFF.

The chain is built from TRBV6-6 and TRBJ1-1, with D perhaps matching TRBD1 (5 bases). Germline V gives CDR1 MNHNY, CDR2 SVGAGI (reference sequence). This CDR3 has 11 amino acids. Trimming shortened V by 6 bases and J by 11 bases, and 13 bases separated the two germline ends. The CDR3 nucleotides read TGTGCCAGCAGCCCAGGGTTATTGGCTTTCTTT. Translated: CASSPGLLAFF.

The chain carries TRBV5-1 and TRBJ2-5, with 8 nucleotides matching TRBD1. The V gene's germline CDR1 is SGHRS and CDR2 YFSETQ. Trimming took 4 bases from V and 0 from J; bases not matched to a gene: 8. This CDR3 contains 16 residues. This chain's CDR3 is CASSRRRTGYQETQYF. The CDR3, as DNA: TGCGCCAGCAGCCGGCGACGGACAGGGTACCAAGAGACCCAGTACTTC.

This clone was seen just once. The V and J genes are TRBV6-1 and TRBJ2-1; 10 positions agree with TRBD2. V trimming: 0 bases; J trimming: 4 bases; junction bases outside the gene matches: 9. Looked up from germline, CDR1 is MNHNS and CDR2 is SASEGT. The CDR3 has 18 amino acids. CDR3 residues: CASSEARGGLADYNEQFF. The CDR3 bases are TGTGCCAGCAGTGAAGCGAGGGGAGGACTAGCGGATTACAATGAGCAGTTCTTC.

V and J are TRBV28 and TRBJ1-1, with D tentatively TRBD1 (5 bases). The CDR3 has 15 amino acids. V dropped 0 bases and J dropped 2 bases, with 10 bases sitting between them. The germline V gene has CDR1 MDHEN and CDR2 SYDVKM. CDR3 protein: CASSLWMGGNTEAFF. CDR3 nucleotides: TGTGCCAGCAGTTTATGGATGGGGGGTAACACTGAAGCTTTCTTT.

The V and J genes are TRBV30 and TRBJ1-2; 7 bases agree with TRBD1. The CDR3 runs 13 residues. V gave up 3 bases and J gave up 2 bases; unmatched junction bases: 3. The germline gives CDR1 GTSNPN, CDR2 SVGIG (reference sequence). The CDR3 nucleotides are TGTGCCTGGAGGTCGACAGGGAACTATGGCTACACCTTC. Its translation is CAWRSTGNYGYTF.

The rearrangement joins TRBV5-1 to TRBJ2-7; TRBD2 might be the D (5 bases). Germline values: CDR1 SGHRS, CDR2 YFSETQ. The ends were cut back, 0 bases at V and 0 bases at J, with 10 bases in the middle. The CDR3 covers 15 residues. This CDR3 reads CASSLDGISSYEQYF. CDR3 coding DNA: TGCGCCAGCAGCTTGGACGGGATAAGCTCCTACGAGCAGTACTTC.

V usage is TRBV11-2 and J usage is TRBJ1-3; TRBD1 matches 8 bases. The V segment lost 8 bases and the J segment 4 bases; nucleotides outside the gene matches: 7. This CDR3 contains 14 residues. From germline, CDR1 is SGHAT and CDR2 FQNNGV. The CDR3 DNA sequence: TGTGCCAGCCAGCAGGGGGCAGGAGGAAACACCATATATTTT. Its translation: CASQQGAGGNTIYF.

This CDR3 reads CSVGTGGNTIYF. The CDR3 coding sequence is TGCAGCGTTGGAACAGGGGGAAACACCATATATTTT. The V gene is TRBV29-1, the J gene TRBJ1-3; perhaps TRBD1 as D (6 bases). With 4 bases removed from V and 4 bases from J, the gap between germline ends came to 8 bases. The CDR3 totals 12 residues. From germline, CDR1 is SQVTM and CDR2 ANQGSEA.

The chain recombines TRBV19 with TRBJ2-3; D unresolved. The CDR3 has 12 amino acids. The germline V gene has CDR1 LNHDA and CDR2 SQIVND (reference sequence). Between the trimmed V and J ends, which lost 6 bases and 1 base, there was a span of 5 bases. CDR3: CASRAGTDTQYF. CDR3 bases: TGTGCCAGTAGGGCAGGCACAGATACGCAGTATTTT. Full variable domain (remainder filled in from reference TRBV19 and TRBJ2-3): DGGITQSPKYLFRKEGQNVTLSCEQNLNHDAMYWYRQDPGQGLRLIYYSQIVNDFQKGDIAEGYSVSREKKESFPLTVTSAQKNPTAFYLCASRAGTDTQYFGPGTRLTVL.

This chain links TRBV6-1 with TRBJ1-1; D is perhaps TRBD1 (5 bases). Germline CDR1 reads MNHNS; CDR2 reads SASEGT. The CDR3 is made up of 13 amino acids. The germline V and J ends were trimmed by 5 bases and 5 bases, with 12 bases remaining between them. DNA of the CDR3: TGTGCCAGCAGTAACGGGGGTCGTACTGAAGCTTTCTTT. It encodes CASSNGGRTEAFF.

This clone was counted a few times. The same CDR3 also results from other DNA sequences found in this sample. The rearrangement uses TRBV5-1 and TRBJ2-5, with D unresolved. In germline, CDR1 is SGHRS, CDR2 YFSETQ. Between the trimmed V and J ends, which lost 0 bases and 0 bases, there was a span of 0 bases. The CDR3 contains 12 residues. The CDR3 coding sequence is TGCGCCAGCAGCTTGGACCAAGAGACCCAGTACTTC. Translating gives CASSLDQETQYF.

The count of this clone is one. The chain recombines TRBV7-9 with TRBJ1-2; no clear D gene. V was pared by 1 base and J by 0 bases, with 12 bases between. Germline V CDR1 and CDR2: SEHNR, FQNEAQ (reference sequence). The CDR3 consists of 16 residues. CDR3 residues: CASSLEVPRTNYGYTF. CDR3 DNA sequence: TGTGCCAGCAGCTTAGAGGTACCTCGGACTAACTATGGCTACACCTTC.